This T cell receptor (beta chain) came from a study of blood T cell repertoires in COVID-19. Looking at the study overall: Spain, Italy and the United States supplied samples that represented acute and convalescent COVID-19. T cells, B-cell-depleted T cells, or PBMCs provided the cDNA or gDNA that served as material.

Repertoires were generated with immunoSEQ multiplex PCR, while TCRdb's copy carries only in-frame clones and drops some. The sample holds 200,000 to 300,000 clones; roughly 80% are singletons and the top ten take about an eighth. This CDR3 contains 15 residues. Trimming stripped 0 bases from V and 1 base from J, with 9 bases between. Germline lookup yields CDR1 KGHSH and CDR2 LQKENI. The sample comprised peripheral blood. This receptor was obtained from a woman aged 55-69 years with active or convalescent COVID-19. The rearrangement joins TRBV18 to TRBJ1-1, with D perhaps matching TRBD1 (5 bases). CDR3 bases: TGTGCCAGCTCACCACCCCCGGACACGAACACTGAAGCTTTCTTT. It codes for CASSPPPDTNTEAFF.